This paragraph covers one T cell receptor beta chain sequence. Its antigen is currently unknown. These data are taken from a study of HIV-infected patients and healthy controls. General study points: In healthy controls, MAIT alpha CDR3s were common; in HIV+ repertoires, severely depleted. Study cohorts differed slightly in age and sex, but this did not explain diversity differences.

The V end was cut by 4 bases, the J end by 6 bases, with 13 bases between. This CDR3 contains 13 residues. Germline CDR1 and CDR2: MNHEY and SMNVEV (reference sequence). Alpha and beta constant-region primers primed reverse transcription of around 550 ng RNA. Separate chain-specific third strand synthesis with multiplexing indices produced the alpha and beta libraries. All rearrangements within a chain used one primer pair; cDNA molecules carried barcodes. TCRdb reanalysed the 5' RACE reads using MiXCR and keeps one entry per CDR3 protein. Among around 7,400 distinct CDR3 sequences listed, about a tenth were seen once. The repertoire came from unfractionated whole blood and reflected all unsorted peripheral T cells.

The clonotype originates from an adult with HIV infection. The chain has TRBV27 and TRBJ2-7; D assignment may be TRBD1 or TRBD2 (5 bases each). This specimen consisted of blood, obtained before antiretroviral therapy. The CDR3 DNA reads TGTGCCAGCAGTTCGGGACCGACCTCCGAGCAGTACTTC. Translation gives CASSSGPTSEQYF.